This is a list of T cell receptor beta chains from one sample in a study of T and B cells in COVID-19 patients. A single record per CDR3 protein comes from TCRdb applying MiXCR to the multiplex PCR reads. The sample lists 7,000 to 9,000 distinct CDR3 sequences, 37% occurring once. Input material: blood. Receptors were obtained from a human donor with active COVID-19. Each CDR3 is given with its conserved first and last residue. D genes are given only for firm matches. Size values are once, few and many counts, or a class for expanded clones, and some rows have none.

cdr3_nt: TGTGCCAGCAGTTTACCGGGACAGCTCTATGGCTACACCTTC
cdr3_aa: CASSLPGQLYGYTF
d_call: TRBD1
v_call: TRBV6-5
j_call: TRBJ1-2
clone_size: few

cdr3_nt: TGTGCCAGCAGCTTAGGTAGCCTAGCGGGGGGGCGCTGGGAGTTCTTC
cdr3_aa: CASSLGSLAGGRWEFF
d_call: TRBD2
v_call: TRBV6-5
j_call: TRBJ2-1
clone_size: few

cdr3_nt: TGTGCCAGTACCCTCCTGGGGGCCAATTCACCCCTCCACTTT
cdr3_aa: CASTLLGANSPLHF
d_call: -
v_call: TRBV19
j_call: TRBJ1-6
clone_size: medium-sized

cdr3_nt: TGTGCCTATCGGCGGGGCCAGAACACCGGGGAGCTGTTTTTT
cdr3_aa: CAYRRGQNTGELFF
d_call: -
v_call: TRBV12-3/TRBV12-4
j_call: TRBJ2-2
clone_size: few

cdr3_nt: TGTGCCAGCAGCTTGACTAGCGGGAGAGCTGAGTTCTTC
cdr3_aa: CASSLTSGRAEFF
d_call: TRBD2
v_call: TRBV5-6
j_call: TRBJ2-1
clone_size: -

cdr3_nt: TGTGCCAGCAGTCCTAGCGGGTCCTCCTACAATGAGCAGTTCTTC
cdr3_aa: CASSPSGSSYNEQFF
d_call: TRBD2
v_call: TRBV6-5
j_call: TRBJ2-1
clone_size: -

cdr3_nt: TGCAGCGCGGGGGGGACAGGGATCGGCTACACCTTC
cdr3_aa: CSAGGTGIGYTF
d_call: TRBD1
v_call: TRBV29-1
j_call: TRBJ1-2
clone_size: -

cdr3_nt: TGTGCCAGCAGGTTGGGTAGCAATCAGCCCCAGCATTTT
cdr3_aa: CASRLGSNQPQHF
d_call: -
v_call: TRBV6-5
j_call: TRBJ1-5
clone_size: few

cdr3_nt: TGCAGCGTTTCCCGTAGCGGGGAGGATACGCAGTATTTT
cdr3_aa: CSVSRSGEDTQYF
d_call: TRBD2
v_call: TRBV29-1
j_call: TRBJ2-3
clone_size: medium-sized

cdr3_nt: TGCGCCAGCAGCCAAACAGGGGGCCCAGAGACCCAGTACTTC
cdr3_aa: CASSQTGGPETQYF
d_call: TRBD1
v_call: TRBV5-1
j_call: TRBJ2-5
clone_size: once

cdr3_nt: TGTGCCACCAGTGATTTGAGACTAGCGGGGCCCAAAGAGACCCAGTACTTC
cdr3_aa: CATSDLRLAGPKETQYF
d_call: TRBD2
v_call: TRBV24-1
j_call: TRBJ2-5
clone_size: once

cdr3_nt: TGTGCCAGCGGGTACAGGGTGTGCTTTGGAAACACCATATATTTT
cdr3_aa: CASGYRVCFGNTIYF
d_call: -
v_call: TRBV6-4
j_call: TRBJ1-3
clone_size: -

cdr3_nt: TGTGCCAGTCAAGCCGGGACAGGGGTGACTAACTATGGCTACACCTTC
cdr3_aa: CASQAGTGVTNYGYTF
d_call: TRBD1
v_call: TRBV19
j_call: TRBJ1-2
clone_size: medium-sized

cdr3_nt: TGCGCCAGCAGCTTTTTAACCCCCGGGACTAGCGGGCCGAGCTCCTACGAGCAGTACTTC
cdr3_aa: CASSFLTPGTSGPSSYEQYF
d_call: TRBD2
v_call: TRBV5-1
j_call: TRBJ2-7
clone_size: -

cdr3_nt: TGTGCCAACAGCCAAAGAGGAGAGGAGCCCCAGCATTTT
cdr3_aa: CANSQRGEEPQHF
d_call: -
v_call: TRBV14
j_call: TRBJ1-5
clone_size: -

cdr3_nt: TGTGCCAGCATTTCACTACAGGGTACCTCCTACAATGAGCAGTTCTTC
cdr3_aa: CASISLQGTSYNEQFF
d_call: -
v_call: TRBV12-3/TRBV12-4
j_call: TRBJ2-1
clone_size: -

cdr3_nt: TGTGCCAGCAGTCCGTCCGGGACAGGGCACAATGAGCAGTTCTTC
cdr3_aa: CASSPSGTGHNEQFF
d_call: TRBD1
v_call: TRBV6-5
j_call: TRBJ2-1
clone_size: -

cdr3_nt: TGTGCCAGCAGTTATCGTCCTCAAGGGGGTAGTCAGCCCCAGCATTTT
cdr3_aa: CASSYRPQGGSQPQHF
d_call: -
v_call: TRBV6-5
j_call: TRBJ1-5
clone_size: -

cdr3_nt: TGTGCCAGCTCACCGAGCTCGGGAGGAATGAACACTGAAGCTTTCTTT
cdr3_aa: CASSPSSGGMNTEAFF
d_call: -
v_call: TRBV18
j_call: TRBJ1-1
clone_size: -

cdr3_nt: TGTGCCAGCAGTCACAGGGATAGCAATCAGCCCCAGCATTTT
cdr3_aa: CASSHRDSNQPQHF
d_call: -
v_call: TRBV27
j_call: TRBJ1-5
clone_size: -

cdr3_nt: TGTGCCAGTATAGGGGGGACAGGACCCCGATCTGGGGCCAACGTCCTGACTTTC
cdr3_aa: CASIGGTGPRSGANVLTF
d_call: TRBD1
v_call: TRBV19
j_call: TRBJ2-6
clone_size: medium-sized

cdr3_nt: TGCCAGGGGGCTAGTGGGGAAAAACTGTTTTTT
cdr3_aa: CQGASGEKLFF
d_call: TRBD1
v_call: TRBV29-1
j_call: TRBJ1-4
clone_size: few

cdr3_nt: TGTGCCAGCAGCTTAGTTTTGGGGGACAGGAGCTACAATGAGCAGTTCTTC
cdr3_aa: CASSLVLGDRSYNEQFF
d_call: TRBD1
v_call: TRBV11-2
j_call: TRBJ2-1
clone_size: once

cdr3_nt: TGTGCCAGCAGTTCCTTCGTAGGAGACAGGAGCACAGATACGCAGTATTTT
cdr3_aa: CASSSFVGDRSTDTQYF
d_call: -
v_call: TRBV27
j_call: TRBJ2-3
clone_size: -

cdr3_nt: TGTGCCAGCAGCTCCAGGGGGCCCAATCAGCCCCAGCATTTT
cdr3_aa: CASSSRGPNQPQHF
d_call: TRBD1
v_call: TRBV12-3/TRBV12-4
j_call: TRBJ1-5
clone_size: -

cdr3_nt: TGTGCCAGCAGCTTAATCCAGCTCCAAGAGACCCAGTACTTC
cdr3_aa: CASSLIQLQETQYF
d_call: -
v_call: TRBV11-3
j_call: TRBJ2-5
clone_size: -

cdr3_nt: TGTGCCAGCAGTTACTCGTCAGGGCTCACTGAAGCTTTCTTT
cdr3_aa: CASSYSSGLTEAFF
d_call: -
v_call: TRBV6-5
j_call: TRBJ1-1
clone_size: -

cdr3_nt: TGCGCCAGCAGTCTGGACAGTATTGCCTCTGGAAACACCATATATTTT
cdr3_aa: CASSLDSIASGNTIYF
d_call: -
v_call: TRBV5-1
j_call: TRBJ1-3
clone_size: large

cdr3_nt: TGTGCCAGCAGCTCCAACGGCGGCAATGAGCAGTTCTTC
cdr3_aa: CASSSNGGNEQFF
d_call: -
v_call: TRBV13
j_call: TRBJ2-1
clone_size: large

cdr3_nt: TGTGCCAGCAGCTTAGGACAGGGGAGAGGCAATCAGCCCCAGCATTTT
cdr3_aa: CASSLGQGRGNQPQHF
d_call: TRBD1
v_call: TRBV6-6
j_call: TRBJ1-5
clone_size: few

cdr3_nt: TGCGCCAGCAACACCGGGACAGGTTATGGCTACACCTTC
cdr3_aa: CASNTGTGYGYTF
d_call: TRBD1
v_call: TRBV5-1
j_call: TRBJ1-2
clone_size: -

cdr3_nt: TGCAGCGGTATCGGGACGGGGGGCTCGGGAGCTAATGAAAAACTGTTTTTT
cdr3_aa: CSGIGTGGSGANEKLFF
d_call: -
v_call: TRBV29-1
j_call: TRBJ1-4
clone_size: -

cdr3_nt: TGTGCCAGCAAGAGTCCCGGGGAGCTGTTTTTT
cdr3_aa: CASKSPGELFF
d_call: -
v_call: TRBV6-1
j_call: TRBJ2-2
clone_size: -

cdr3_nt: TGTGCCAGCAGCTTGGCAGGCTCACTAACCTACGAGCAGTACTTC
cdr3_aa: CASSLAGSLTYEQYF
d_call: -
v_call: TRBV5-4
j_call: TRBJ2-7
clone_size: -

cdr3_nt: TGTGCCAGCAGTCCGGGACTGGTAAACACTGAAGCTTTCTTT
cdr3_aa: CASSPGLVNTEAFF
d_call: -
v_call: TRBV12-3/TRBV12-4
j_call: TRBJ1-1
clone_size: few